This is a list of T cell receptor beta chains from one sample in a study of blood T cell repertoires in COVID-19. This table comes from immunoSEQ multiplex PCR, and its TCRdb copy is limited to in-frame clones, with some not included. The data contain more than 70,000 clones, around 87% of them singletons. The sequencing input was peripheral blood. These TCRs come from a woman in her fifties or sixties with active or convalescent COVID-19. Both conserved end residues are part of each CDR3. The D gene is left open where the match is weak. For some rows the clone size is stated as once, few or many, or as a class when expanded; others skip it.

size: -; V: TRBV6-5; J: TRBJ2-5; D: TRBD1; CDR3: CASRAGQGRETQYF; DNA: TGTGCCAGCAGGGCTGGACAGGGGAGAGAGACCCAGTACTTC
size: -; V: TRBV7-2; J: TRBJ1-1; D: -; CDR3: CASSLAQYNTEAFF; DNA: TGTGCCAGCAGCTTAGCGCAGTATAACACTGAAGCTTTCTTT
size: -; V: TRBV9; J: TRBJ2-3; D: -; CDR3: CASSSSWGVDTQYF; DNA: TGTGCCAGCAGCTCCTCCTGGGGGGTAGATACGCAGTATTTT
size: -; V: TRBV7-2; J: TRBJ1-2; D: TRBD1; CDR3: CASSPRGEGQGKGYTF; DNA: TGTGCCAGCAGCCCCCGGGGGGAGGGACAGGGAAAGGGCTACACCTTC
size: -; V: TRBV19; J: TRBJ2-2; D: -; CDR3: CASSSQGGIGELFF; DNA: TGTGCCAGTAGTTCCCAGGGAGGAATCGGGGAGCTGTTTTTT
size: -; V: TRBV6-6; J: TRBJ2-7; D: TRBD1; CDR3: CASSDSGTGPYEQYF; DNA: TGTGCCAGCAGTGATTCGGGGACAGGACCCTACGAGCAGTACTTC
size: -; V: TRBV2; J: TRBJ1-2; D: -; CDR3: CASSVGEYGYTF; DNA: TGTGCCAGCAGTGTCGGGGAATATGGCTACACCTTC
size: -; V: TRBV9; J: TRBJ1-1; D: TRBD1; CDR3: CASGGQGATEAFF; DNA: TGTGCCAGCGGAGGACAGGGCGCGACTGAAGCTTTCTTT
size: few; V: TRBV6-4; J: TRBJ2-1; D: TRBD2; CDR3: CASSDSGTSGEAEQFF; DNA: TGTGCCAGCAGTGACTCAGGGACTAGCGGGGAAGCGGAGCAGTTCTTC
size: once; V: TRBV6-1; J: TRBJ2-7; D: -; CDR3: CASSEAGVSYEQYF; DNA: TGTGCCAGCAGTGAAGCAGGGGTGTCCTACGAGCAGTACTTC
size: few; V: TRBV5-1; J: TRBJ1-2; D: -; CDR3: CASSLVRQEDGYTF; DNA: TGCGCCAGCAGCTTGGTTCGGCAGGAGGATGGCTACACCTTC
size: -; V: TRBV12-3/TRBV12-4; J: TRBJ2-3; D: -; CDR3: CASSLSSADTQYF; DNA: TGTGCCAGCAGTTTATCGAGCGCAGATACGCAGTATTTT
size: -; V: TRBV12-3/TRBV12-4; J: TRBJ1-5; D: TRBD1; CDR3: CASSPGGQQPQHF; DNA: TGTGCCAGCAGCCCAGGGGGCCAACAGCCCCAGCATTTT
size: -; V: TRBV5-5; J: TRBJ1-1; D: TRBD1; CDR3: CASSLPRGLQKLEAFF; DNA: TGTGCCAGCAGCTTACCCAGGGGGCTCCAGAAATTGGAAGCTTTCTTT
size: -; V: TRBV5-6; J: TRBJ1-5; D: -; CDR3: CASSLSGGGQPQHF; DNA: TGTGCCAGCAGCTTGTCGGGGGGCGGTCAGCCCCAGCATTTT
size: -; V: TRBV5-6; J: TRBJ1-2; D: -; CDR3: CASSTLPLATNYGYTF; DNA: TGTGCCAGCAGCACCCTTCCTTTGGCCACTAACTATGGCTACACCTTC
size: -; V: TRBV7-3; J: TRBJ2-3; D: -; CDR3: CASSQSGPDTQYF; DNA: TGTGCCAGCAGCCAATCAGGTCCAGATACGCAGTATTTT
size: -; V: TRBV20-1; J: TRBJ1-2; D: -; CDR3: CSARVWRGYTF; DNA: TGCAGTGCCCGGGTGTGGAGAGGCTACACCTTC
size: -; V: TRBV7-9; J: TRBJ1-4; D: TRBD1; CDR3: CASSYPGQLNEKLFF; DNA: TGTGCCAGCAGCTATCCGGGACAGCTTAATGAAAAACTGTTTTTT
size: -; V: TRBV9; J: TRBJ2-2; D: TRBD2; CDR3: CASSRGEIRTGELFF; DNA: TGTGCCAGCAGCCGGGGGGAGATCCGCACCGGGGAGCTGTTTTTT
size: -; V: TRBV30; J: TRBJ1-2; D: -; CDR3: CAWSVYAGGYTF; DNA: TGTGCCTGGAGTGTATATGCGGGGGGCTACACCTTC
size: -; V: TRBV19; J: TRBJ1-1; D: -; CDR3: CASKWGGITEAFF; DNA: TGTGCCAGTAAATGGGGCGGTATCACTGAAGCTTTCTTT